A single sample gave rise to the 5 T cell receptor beta chains below, sequenced in a study of cytomegalovirus exposure and HLA in healthy donors. 13 Jbeta primers and 60 Vbeta primers were used for the PCR. Clones were sequenced by immunoSEQ multiplex PCR, and TCRdb holds only the in-frame ones, with some missing. The sample lists around 91,000 clones; 60% to 80% were seen once. Source material: PBMCs. These receptors came from a man aged 55 to 69 in good health and CMV-seronegative.

This chain connects TRBV27 to TRBJ1-2; D gene unclear. V dropped 4 bases and J dropped 4 bases, with 10 bases sitting between them. Looked up from germline, CDR1 is MNHEY and CDR2 is SMNVEV (reference sequence). This CDR3 is 13 amino acids long. CDR3 DNA sequence: TGTGCCAGCAGTTGGCGGAACGGCTATGGCTACACCTTC. This sequence encodes CASSWRNGYGYTF.

Only one count was recorded for this clone. The chain couples TRBV6-1 to TRBJ1-2; TRBD1 matches 8 bases. Germline-derived CDR1 and CDR2 are MNHNS and SASEGT. The V segment lost 7 bases and the J segment 8 bases; nucleotides outside the gene matches: 12. This CDR3 has 14 residues. The CDR3 DNA is TGTGCCAGCATCGCAGTAGGGACAGGAGGCGGCTACACCTTC. Translation: CASIAVGTGGGYTF.

V is TRBV9 and J is TRBJ1-2; D is ambiguous. The V gene's germline CDR1 is SGDLS and CDR2 YYNGEE. The CDR3 contains 11 residues. Trimming left V 7 bases short and J 1 base short, with 5 bases between. The CDR3 reads CASHSNYGYTF. CDR3 in DNA: TGTGCCAGCCACAGTAACTATGGCTACACCTTC.

The chain uses TRBV6-6 and TRBJ2-7; no firm D call. The V gene's germline CDR1 is MNHNY and CDR2 SVGAGI (reference sequence). With 0 bases removed from V and 0 bases from J, the gap between germline ends came to 6 bases. This CDR3 spans 14 amino acids. CDR3 sequence (DNA): TGTGCCAGCAGTTACTCTCACACCTCCTACGAGCAGTACTTC. Its translation is CASSYSHTSYEQYF.

The chain joins TRBV27 to TRBJ2-7; TRBD2 is a possible D gene (6 bases). Germline CDR1 reads MNHEY; CDR2 reads SMNVEV (reference sequence). The V and J ends lost 3 bases and 0 bases respectively, with 12 bases between them. The CDR3 contains 15 residues. The CDR3 DNA is TGTGCCAGCAGTTTCGGAGCGGGCGTCTCCTACGAGCAGTACTTC. Translated: CASSFGAGVSYEQYF.